This T cell receptor beta chain was identified during a study of control samples from healthy donors and cancer patients. Deletions cut 1 base from V and 4 bases from J, with 7 bases between. The germline V gene has CDR1 LGHDT and CDR2 YNNKEL (reference sequence). The CDR3 is 13 residues long. This clone was observed a single time. Clones were sequenced by immunoSEQ multiplex PCR, and TCRdb holds only the in-frame ones, with some missing. The sample shows roughly 30,000 clones, roughly 89% of them seen only once. This receptor was taken from a woman between 40 and 55 years old with lung cancer. The material sequenced was PBMCs. V gene TRBV3-1 (or the pseudogene TRBV3-2) combines with J gene TRBJ1-2; possibly TRBD1 for D (5 bases). The CDR3 reads CASSQVGTYGYTF. The CDR3 DNA is TGTGCCAGCAGCCAAGTTGGGACCTATGGCTACACCTTC.